This T cell receptor (beta chain) was sequenced for a study of human T cells and chemical hapten exposure. Study-wide points: Those TCRs sitting above 1 in 1000 frequency stayed the same with DPC sensitization. Each of the donors had alopecia, so their immune responses may not resemble those of healthy people.

This sample's time point: patch test 2, 6 weeks after DPC sensitization. Described treatment: therapeutic diphenylcyclopropenone sensitization with weekly scalp DPC. Total RNA came from unfractionated whole blood. Turning to this clonotype: Its specificity is unknown. Germline is not matched at one junction end, which may reflect a read error.

The library tagged each cDNA molecule with unique molecular identifiers. MiXCR was run by TCRdb on the RACE reads, yielding one entry per CDR3 protein. The sample has tens of thousands of distinct CDR3 sequences, 8.5% seen once. The CDR3 totals 12 residues. CDR1 and CDR2 from the germline V gene are LGHDT and YNNKEL (reference sequence). This chain uses TRBV3-1 with TRBJ2-7, with D perhaps TRBD1 or TRBD2 (5 bases each). This receptor was identified in a woman in her fifties or sixties with alopecia areata. Some clones in this sample may be carry-over from other donors' samples. Specimen: whole blood, collected in connection with sensitization to the hapten diphenylcyclopropenone (DPC). CDR3 residues: CASSYGAYERYF. The CDR3 DNA reads TGTGCCAGCAGCTACGGGGCCTACGAGCGGTACTTC.